A selection of T cell receptor beta chains follows, all from one sample in a study of cytomegalovirus exposure and HLA in healthy donors. The repertoire was sequenced with immunoSEQ multiplex PCR; TCRdb's copy has only in-frame clones and lacks some. The sample lists 100,000 to 150,000 clones, around four fifths seen once, with about 7.5% in the top ten. The sequencing sample was made of PBMCs. The origin of the receptors is a woman between 45 and 60 years old in good health and CMV-seropositive. The CDR3 runs from the conserved cysteine through the conserved F or W. Fields, in order: D gene, J gene, V gene, clone size, CDR3 protein, CDR3 DNA. A D gene is named only where the DNA matches it firmly. A row's size may be missing; if present it is once, few, many or a size class.

>-|TRBJ2-7|TRBV23-1|-
CASSQSRGADEQYF
TGCGCCAGCAGTCAATCTCGGGGGGCAGACGAGCAGTACTTC
>-|TRBJ1-2|TRBV2|-
CASSEGPGGPYGYTF
TGTGCCAGCAGTGAAGGTCCGGGGGGGCCCTATGGCTACACCTTC
>TRBD2|TRBJ2-1|TRBV6-6|-
CASTLAGGYNEQFF
TGTGCCAGCACTTTAGCGGGGGGCTACAATGAGCAGTTCTTC
>TRBD1|TRBJ1-2|TRBV14|-
CALQGRYGYTF
TGTGCCCTACAGGGGCGGTATGGCTACACCTTC
>TRBD1|TRBJ1-2|TRBV28|-
CATDPGTEYGYTF
TGTGCCACCGATCCCGGGACAGAGTATGGCTACACCTTC
>TRBD1|TRBJ1-1|TRBV7-9|-
CASSTNRGRSTEAFF
TGTGCCAGCAGCACTAACAGGGGTCGAAGCACTGAAGCTTTCTTT
>TRBD1|TRBJ2-7|TRBV11-2|-
CASSWTWTGGYEQYF
TGTGCCAGCAGCTGGACCTGGACAGGGGGCTACGAGCAGTACTTC
>TRBD1|TRBJ1-2|TRBV5-6|-
CASSLGWTGGGYTF
TGTGCCAGCAGCTTGGGATGGACAGGGGGCGGCTACACCTTC
>TRBD2|TRBJ2-1|TRBV5-1|-
CASSGTSGGTPGEQFF
TGCGCCAGCAGCGGTACTAGCGGGGGGACCCCTGGTGAGCAGTTCTTC
>TRBD1|TRBJ2-1|TRBV4-1|few
CASSLYWTGVNEQFF
TGCGCCAGCAGCCTCTACTGGACAGGTGTAAATGAGCAGTTCTTC
>-|TRBJ2-7|TRBV6-1|few
CASSEANGGVYEQYF
TGTGCCAGCAGTGAAGCAAACGGCGGGGTCTACGAGCAGTACTTC
>-|TRBJ1-1|TRBV27|-
CATSTARNTEAFF
TGTGCCACCTCGACAGCCCGAAACACTGAAGCTTTCTTT
>-|TRBJ1-2|TRBV5-4|-
CAIGQGYGYTF
TGTGCCATAGGGCAGGGCTATGGCTACACCTTC
>TRBD1|TRBJ1-4|TRBV5-4|few
CASSWDRGTEKLFF
TGTGCCAGCAGCTGGGACAGGGGTACTGAAAAACTGTTTTTT
>-|TRBJ2-3|TRBV4-1|-
CASSQEGRGSTDTQYF
TGCGCCAGCAGCCAAGAGGGGAGGGGGAGCACAGATACGCAGTATTTT
>-|TRBJ1-5|TRBV15|few
CATSADRLGVDQPQHF
TGTGCCACCAGCGCAGACAGGTTGGGGGTGGATCAGCCCCAGCATTTT
>-|TRBJ2-1|TRBV18|-
CASSPTREENEQFF
TGTGCCAGCTCACCCACCAGGGAGGAGAATGAGCAGTTCTTC
>TRBD2|TRBJ2-3|TRBV5-6|-
CASSLAIAGEPTQYF
TGTGCCAGCAGCTTGGCAATTGCGGGGGAGCCTACGCAGTATTTT
>TRBD2|TRBJ2-7|TRBV11-2|-
CASSLDRTSGNAYEQYF
TGTGCCAGCAGCTTAGACCGGACTAGCGGGAACGCCTACGAGCAGTACTTC
>-|TRBJ1-4|TRBV5-6|-
CASSLGWALNEKLFF
TGTGCCAGCAGCTTGGGGTGGGCCCTCAATGAAAAACTGTTTTTT
>-|TRBJ2-3|TRBV28|-
CASKGQGYTDTQYF
TGTGCCAGCAAGGGCCAGGGATACACAGATACGCAGTATTTT
>TRBD2|TRBJ2-5|TRBV2|few
CASSEGLAETQYF
TGTGCCAGCAGTGAGGGACTAGCGGAGACCCAGTACTTC
>-|TRBJ2-3|TRBV7-7|-
CASSPHLTGGDTQYF
TGTGCTAGCAGCCCTCACTTGACAGGTGGAGATACGCAGTATTTT
>TRBD1|TRBJ2-3|TRBV5-8|-
CASTRPGTGGLDTQYF
TGTGCCAGCACCCGACCCGGGACAGGGGGTTTAGATACGCAGTATTTT
>TRBD2|TRBJ2-7|TRBV5-1|-
CASSLGGGVRGEQYF
TGCGCCAGCAGCTTGGGCGGGGGAGTACGGGGAGAGCAGTACTTC
>-|TRBJ2-7|TRBV9|-
CASSVGGAFSYEQYF
TGTGCCAGCAGCGTAGGAGGTGCGTTCTCCTACGAGCAGTACTTC
>-|TRBJ1-3|TRBV7-2|-
CASSVPSGNTIYF
TGTGCCAGCAGCGTCCCATCTGGAAACACCATATATTTT
>TRBD2|TRBJ2-4|TRBV6-5|-
CASSSGSGRVSQYF
TGTGCCAGCAGTTCCGGTAGCGGGAGGGTAAGTCAGTACTTC
>TRBD2|TRBJ2-7|TRBV5-1|-
CASSPRTSGSYEQYF
TGCGCCAGCAGCCCCCGGACTAGCGGGAGTTACGAGCAGTACTTC
>-|TRBJ2-7|TRBV2|-
CASSPPRSEQYF
TGTGCCAGCAGCCCCCCGCGATCCGAGCAGTACTTC
>TRBD1|TRBJ2-3|TRBV2|-
CASSWDRGQDTQYF
TGTGCCAGCAGCTGGGACAGGGGGCAAGATACGCAGTATTTT
>-|TRBJ1-1|TRBV19|-
CASSIDWPGSYNTEAFF
TGTGCCAGTAGTATAGATTGGCCAGGGTCCTATAACACTGAAGCTTTCTTT
>TRBD1|TRBJ2-7|TRBV27|-
CASSLGTVTGGYEQYF
TGTGCCAGCAGTTTGGGAACAGTGACAGGGGGATACGAGCAGTACTTC
>-|TRBJ2-7|TRBV18|-
CASSPLGGSYEQYF
TGTGCCAGCTCACCTCTCGGGGGAAGCTACGAGCAGTACTTC
>-|TRBJ2-7|TRBV9|-
CASSVSLLDPNEQYF
TGTGCCAGCAGCGTCAGCCTGCTAGATCCCAACGAGCAGTACTTC
>-|TRBJ1-1|TRBV5-1|-
CASSPFRAVNTEAFF
TGCGCCAGCAGCCCATTCAGGGCTGTGAACACTGAAGCTTTCTTT
>-|TRBJ1-1|TRBV7-9|-
CASSLAASENTEAFF
TGTGCCAGCAGCTTAGCGGCATCAGAAAACACTGAAGCTTTCTTT
>TRBD1|TRBJ2-7|TRBV7-6|-
CASSLRGFSRDRGVGMDEQYF
TGTGCCAGCAGCCTTAGAGGATTCTCTCGGGACAGGGGAGTTGGCATGGACGAGCAGTACTTC
>TRBD1|TRBJ1-1|TRBV6-4|-
CAIPQGENTEAFF
TGTGCCATACCCCAGGGGGAGAACACTGAAGCTTTCTTT
>TRBD1|TRBJ2-7|TRBV19|-
CASGTGLHSGQYF
TGTGCCAGTGGGACAGGGTTACATTCTGGGCAGTACTTC
>-|TRBJ1-4|TRBV9|few
CASSPRGGVFNEKLFF
TGTGCCAGCAGCCCCCGTGGAGGGGTTTTTAATGAAAAACTGTTTTTT
>-|TRBJ1-3|TRBV28|-
CASSDSHTEVSGNTIYF
TGTGCCAGCAGTGACAGCCACACCGAGGTATCTGGAAACACCATATATTTT
>-|TRBJ1-1|TRBV7-9|-
CASSFNRGNTEAFF
TGTGCCAGCAGCTTTAATCGGGGAAACACTGAAGCTTTCTTT
>TRBD1|TRBJ1-5|TRBV30|-
CAWSPQGAFPQHF
TGTGCCTGGAGTCCCCAGGGGGCTTTTCCCCAGCATTTT
>TRBD2|TRBJ2-1|TRBV4-2|-
CASSQDRTSGTYNEQFF
TGTGCCAGCAGCCAAGACCGGACTAGCGGAACCTACAATGAGCAGTTCTTC
>-|TRBJ1-1|TRBV5-1|-
CASSLASMNTEAFF
TGCGCCAGCAGCTTGGCTAGTATGAACACTGAAGCTTTCTTT
>TRBD2|TRBJ2-7|TRBV5-8|-
CASSPGLAGVEQYF
TGTGCCAGCAGCCCCGGCCTAGCGGGAGTCGAGCAGTACTTC
>TRBD2|TRBJ2-1|TRBV29-1|-
CSVLGLGKNEQFF
TGCAGCGTCCTCGGACTAGGGAAAAATGAGCAGTTCTTC
>TRBD2|TRBJ2-1|TRBV9|-
CASSVVGTSGIEQFF
TGTGCCAGCAGCGTAGTTGGGACTAGCGGGATTGAGCAGTTCTTC
>-|TRBJ2-7|TRBV9|-
CASSVDPGVIPISYEQYF
TGTGCCAGCAGCGTAGACCCGGGAGTTATACCGATCTCCTACGAGCAGTACTTC
>TRBD2|TRBJ2-1|TRBV5-1|-
CASSWGLADYNEQFF
TGCGCCAGCAGCTGGGGACTAGCGGACTACAATGAGCAGTTCTTC
>TRBD2|TRBJ2-1|TRBV7-7|-
CASSLAGGATYNEQFF
TGTGCTAGCAGCTTAGCGGGGGGGGCCACCTACAATGAGCAGTTCTTC
>-|TRBJ2-7|TRBV5-5|-
CASSDRSSYEQYF
TGTGCCAGCAGCGACAGAAGCTCCTACGAGCAGTACTTC
>TRBD1|TRBJ1-2|TRBV5-1|-
CASSLEGQGRGYTF
TGCGCCAGCAGCTTGGAGGGACAGGGGAGAGGCTACACCTTC
>-|TRBJ2-6|TRBV7-2|-
CASSLTGTGAGANVLTF
TGTGCCAGCAGCTTAACAGGGACCGGGGCTGGGGCCAACGTCCTGACTTTC